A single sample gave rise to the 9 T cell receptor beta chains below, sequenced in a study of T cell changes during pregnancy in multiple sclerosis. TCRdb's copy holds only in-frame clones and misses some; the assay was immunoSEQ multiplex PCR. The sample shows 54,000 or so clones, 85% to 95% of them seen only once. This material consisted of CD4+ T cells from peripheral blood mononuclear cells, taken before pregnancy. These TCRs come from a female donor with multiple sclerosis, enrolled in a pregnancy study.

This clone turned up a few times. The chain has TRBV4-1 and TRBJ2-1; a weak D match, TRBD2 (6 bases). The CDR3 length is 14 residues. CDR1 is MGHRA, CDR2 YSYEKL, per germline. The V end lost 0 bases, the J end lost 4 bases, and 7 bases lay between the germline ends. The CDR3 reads CASSQEGGYNEQFF. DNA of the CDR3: TGCGCCAGCAGCCAAGAGGGGGGTTACAATGAGCAGTTCTTC.

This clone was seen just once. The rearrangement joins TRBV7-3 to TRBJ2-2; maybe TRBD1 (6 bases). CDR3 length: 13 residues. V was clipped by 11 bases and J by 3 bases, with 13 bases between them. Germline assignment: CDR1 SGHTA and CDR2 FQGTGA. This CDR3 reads CAVETGDTGELFF. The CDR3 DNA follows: TGTGCCGTCGAGACAGGAGACACCGGGGAGCTGTTTTTT.

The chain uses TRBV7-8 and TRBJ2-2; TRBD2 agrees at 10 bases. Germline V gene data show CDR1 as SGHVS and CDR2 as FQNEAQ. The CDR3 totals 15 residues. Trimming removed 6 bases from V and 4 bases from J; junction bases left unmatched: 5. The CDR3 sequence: CASSASGRGTGELFF. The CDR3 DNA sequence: TGTGCCAGCAGTGCTAGCGGGAGAGGCACCGGGGAGCTGTTTTTT.

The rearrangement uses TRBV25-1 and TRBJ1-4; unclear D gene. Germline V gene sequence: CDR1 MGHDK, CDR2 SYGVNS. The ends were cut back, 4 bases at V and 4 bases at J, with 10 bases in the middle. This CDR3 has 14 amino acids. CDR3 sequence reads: CASSAGVGNEKLFF. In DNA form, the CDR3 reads TGTGCCAGCAGTGCCGGGGTGGGTAATGAAAAACTGTTTTTT.

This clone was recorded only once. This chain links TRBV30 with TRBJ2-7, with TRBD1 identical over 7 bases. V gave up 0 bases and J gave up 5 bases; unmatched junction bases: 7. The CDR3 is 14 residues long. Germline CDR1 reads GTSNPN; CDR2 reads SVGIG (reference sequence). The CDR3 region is CAWSVKGGSDEQYF. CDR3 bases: TGTGCCTGGAGTGTAAAAGGGGGCTCGGACGAGCAGTACTTC.

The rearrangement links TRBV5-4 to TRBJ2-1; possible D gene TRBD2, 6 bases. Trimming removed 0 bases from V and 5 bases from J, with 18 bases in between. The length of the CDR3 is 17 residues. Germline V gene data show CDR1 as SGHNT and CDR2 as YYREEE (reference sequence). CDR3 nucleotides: TGTGCCAGCAGCTTGGAAGGGGTACTAGCAGGTCACAATGAGCAGTTCTTC. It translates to CASSLEGVLAGHNEQFF.

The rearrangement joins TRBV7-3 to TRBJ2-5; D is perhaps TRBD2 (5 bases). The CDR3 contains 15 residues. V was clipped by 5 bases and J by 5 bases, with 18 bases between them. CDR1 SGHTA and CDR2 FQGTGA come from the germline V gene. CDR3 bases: TGTGCCAGCAGCCCAAACGGGGTTTCGGCGGAGACCCAGTACTTC. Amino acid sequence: CASSPNGVSAETQYF.

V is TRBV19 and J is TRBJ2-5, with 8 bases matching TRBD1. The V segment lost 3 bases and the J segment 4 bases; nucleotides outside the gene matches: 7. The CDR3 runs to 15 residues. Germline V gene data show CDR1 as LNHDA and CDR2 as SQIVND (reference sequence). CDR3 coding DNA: TGTGCCAGTAGTATCGTAGGACAGGGCGGAGAGACCCAGTACTTC. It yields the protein CASSIVGQGGETQYF.

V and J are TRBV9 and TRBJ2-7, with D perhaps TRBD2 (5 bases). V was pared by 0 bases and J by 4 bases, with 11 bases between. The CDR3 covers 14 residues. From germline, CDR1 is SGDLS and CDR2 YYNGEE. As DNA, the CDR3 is TGTGCCAGCAGCGTAGCTGAGGGATCTTACGAGCAGTACTTC. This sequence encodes CASSVAEGSYEQYF.